This passage covers 30 T cell receptor beta chains from one sample sequenced in a study of type 1 regulatory T cells. TCRdb processed the reads anew with MiXCR; each CDR3 protein has one entry. The sample has over 90,000 distinct CDR3 sequences; roughly 31% are singletons. Sequenced material: CD4+ T cells, either the whole sample or a sorted fraction (not recorded which). These receptors came from a human donor in good health.

This chain joins TRBV9 and TRBJ2-3; a weak D match, TRBD1 (6 bases). With 2 bases removed from V and 4 bases from J, the gap between germline ends came to 8 bases. The CDR3 consists of 13 residues. Germline V lookup: CDR1 SGDLS, CDR2 YYNGEE. The DNA for the CDR3 is TGTGCCAGCAGCGTCAGACAGGCAGATACGCAGTATTTT. Amino acid sequence: CASSVRQADTQYF.

This clonotype was observed a handful of times. The chain recombines TRBV20-1 with TRBJ2-2, with D possibly being TRBD2 (5 bases). The germline V gene has CDR1 DFQATT and CDR2 SNEGSKA (reference sequence). This CDR3 contains 15 residues. V dropped 3 bases and J dropped 4 bases, with 15 bases sitting between them. The CDR3 coding sequence is TGCAGTGCTAGGGACCAGCGGAAGGGCACCGGGGAGCTGTTTTTT. Translating gives CSARDQRKGTGELFF.

This clonotype was seen more than once but under ten times. The genes are TRBV6-5 and TRBJ2-3; D is undetermined. CDR1 and CDR2 from the germline V gene are MNHEY and SVGAGI. V was trimmed by 7 bases and J by 4 bases, leaving 6 bases between them. The CDR3 covers 11 residues. The CDR3 protein is CASTRADTQYF. CDR3 nucleotide sequence: TGTGCCAGCACTCGGGCAGATACGCAGTATTTT.

The genes are TRBV5-1 and TRBJ2-7; D possibly corresponds to TRBD2 (6 bases). Looked up from germline, CDR1 is SGHRS and CDR2 is YFSETQ. V lost 0 bases and J lost 0, with 10 bases in between. The CDR3 consists of 15 residues. The CDR3 reads CASSLGGTASYEQYF. The CDR3 DNA reads TGCGCCAGCAGCTTGGGTGGGACTGCCTCCTACGAGCAGTACTTC.

The chain is built from TRBV20-1 and TRBJ2-2; the match to TRBD1 covers 10 bases. V was clipped by 6 bases and J by 4 bases; unmatched bases: 8. The CDR3 is 15 amino acids. Germline V CDR1 and CDR2: DFQATT, SNEGSKA (reference sequence). The CDR3 nucleotides are TGCAGTGCGACGGGGGACAGGGGCTTCACCGGGGAGCTGTTTTTT. Translating it yields CSATGDRGFTGELFF.

This clonotype showed up just a few times. V is TRBV14 and J is TRBJ2-7; D gene ambiguous. V was trimmed by 1 base and J by 10 bases, leaving 17 bases between them. The CDR3 consists of 14 residues. Per germline, CDR1 SGHDN and CDR2 FVKESK. CDR3 residues: CASSQVAVVGSQYF. The CDR3 DNA is TGTGCCAGCAGCCAAGTCGCTGTGGTTGGCTCTCAGTACTTC.

The chain uses TRBV20-1 and TRBJ1-6; D perhaps matches TRBD1 (6 bases). This CDR3 has 14 amino acids. The germline V and J ends were trimmed by 5 bases and 9 bases, with 17 bases remaining between them. Germline CDR1 reads DFQATT; CDR2 reads SNEGSKA (reference sequence). CDR3 coding DNA: TGCAGTGCTCGGAGGGCCGAAGGGGGTTCACCCCTCCACTTT. Its protein is CSARRAEGGSPLHF.

V gene TRBV5-1 combines with J gene TRBJ2-2; 7 nucleotides line up with TRBD1. V trimming: 1 base; J trimming: 6 bases; junction bases outside the gene matches: 6. Germline lookup yields CDR1 SGHRS and CDR2 YFSETQ. The CDR3 has 15 amino acids. The CDR3 DNA follows: TGCGCCAGCAGCTTGTCGGGACAGAGCTCCGGGGAGCTGTTTTTT. Translation: CASSLSGQSSGELFF.

The chain has TRBV10-3 and TRBJ1-5, with TRBD1 identical over 11 bases. The germline V gene has CDR1 ENHRY and CDR2 SYGVKD. V trimming: 11 bases; J trimming: 3 bases; junction bases outside the gene matches: 12. The CDR3 covers 16 residues. CDR3 sequence: CAVGQGAPTNNQPQHF. The CDR3 DNA reads as TGTGCCGTCGGACAGGGGGCCCCAACAAACAATCAGCCCCAGCATTTT.

The chain uses TRBV7-8 and TRBJ2-2; 8 nucleotides align to TRBD2. Trimming took 6 bases from V and 1 from J; bases not matched to a gene: 16. The CDR3 has 19 residues. The germline V gene has CDR1 SGHVS and CDR2 FQNEAQ. The CDR3 DNA reads as TGTGCCAGCAGTACCCTAAAGGGACTAGTGGGAAGGAACACCGGGGAGCTGTTTTTT. Amino acids: CASSTLKGLVGRNTGELFF.

This clonotype was counted between two and nine times. V is TRBV5-1 and J is TRBJ1-1; possible D gene TRBD1, 6 bases. Trimming cost V 4 bases and J 0 bases, with 13 bases left between them. This CDR3 region has 15 residues. The germline V gene encodes CDR1 SGHRS and CDR2 YFSETQ. CDR3 region: CASSAEGGMNTEAFF. For the CDR3, the DNA is TGCGCCAGCAGCGCCGAGGGGGGCATGAACACTGAAGCTTTCTTT.

The gene calls are TRBV6-5 and TRBJ1-1; 8 nucleotides align to TRBD1. Per the germline V gene, CDR1 is MNHEY and CDR2 is SVGAGI. The CDR3 totals 20 residues. Trimming removed 0 bases from V and 4 bases from J; junction bases left unmatched: 19. The CDR3 region has the DNA TGTGCCAGCAGTTACTCGGGGGAAAACAGGGGGTACGAAGTCGGCACTGAAGCTTTCTTT. Translating gives CASSYSGENRGYEVGTEAFF.

This clonotype was seen a handful of times. The CDR3 sequence is CASREPGLAYEQYF. DNA for the CDR3: TGTGCCAGCAGAGAACCGGGACTAGCCTACGAGCAGTACTTC. The chain employs TRBV28 and TRBJ2-7, with 8 bases that match TRBD2. The CDR3 length is 14 residues. V shed 6 bases, J shed 2 bases, and the junction held 6 bases outside the gene matches. Looked up from germline, CDR1 is MDHEN and CDR2 is SYDVKM.

V is TRBV20-1 and J is TRBJ2-7; no reliable D call. CDR1 and CDR2 from the germline V gene are DFQATT and SNEGSKA (reference sequence). The CDR3 loop spans 13 amino acids. V shed 3 bases and J shed 6 bases, with 15 bases lying between them. This CDR3 is CSASGGRQVEQYF. The CDR3 DNA follows: TGCAGTGCTAGTGGTGGACGCCAGGTCGAGCAGTACTTC.

The chain combines TRBV7-8 with TRBJ2-2; D uncertain. CDR1 is SGHVS, CDR2 FQNEAQ, per germline. V was pared by 5 bases and J by 1 base, with 11 bases between. This CDR3 has 15 amino acids. CDR3 residues: CASSLAVGNTGELFF. The CDR3 coding sequence is TGTGCCAGCAGCCTCGCGGTCGGGAACACCGGGGAGCTGTTTTTT.

This clonotype was counted a few times. This sequence joins TRBV20-1 and TRBJ2-3, with 7 bases identical to TRBD2. Trimming took 3 bases from V and 2 from J; bases not matched to a gene: 8. Germline CDR1 DFQATT, CDR2 SNEGSKA (reference sequence). The CDR3 contains 15 residues. This CDR3 reads CSASGREQNTDTQYF. Here the CDR3 DNA reads TGCAGTGCTAGTGGGCGGGAGCAGAACACAGATACGCAGTATTTT.

The V call is TRBV19, the J call TRBJ1-5; 7 nucleotides agree with TRBD1. The CDR3 is 15 amino acids. V lost 4 bases, J lost 9 bases, and 12 bases stayed unmatched. CDR1 LNHDA and CDR2 SQIVND come from the germline V gene (reference sequence). In DNA, the CDR3 is TGTGCCAGTAGTACCCCCGGGGAGGGACAGCGGCCCCAGCATTTT. This encodes CASSTPGEGQRPQHF.

In its sample, this clonotype was seen many times. The chain links TRBV4-3 to TRBJ2-2, with D perhaps matching TRBD2 (6 bases). Germline CDR1 and CDR2: LGHNA and YSLEER. This CDR3 contains 14 residues. Trimming shortened V by 1 base and J by 7 bases, and 10 bases separated the two germline ends. This CDR3 reads CASSQGGTSGELFF. CDR3 bases: TGCGCCAGCAGCCAAGGCGGGACCAGCGGGGAGCTGTTTTTT.

This chain links TRBV10-2 with TRBJ2-1; D is uncertain. CDR1 is WSHSY and CDR2 is SAAADI in the germline V gene. The CDR3 has 12 amino acids. V was clipped by 5 bases and J by 9 bases, with 11 bases between them. CDR3 nucleotide sequence: TGCGCCAGCAGTCCCGTGCCTGGTGAGCAGTTCTTC. This sequence encodes CASSPVPGEQFF.

The table lists this clonotype with a few counts. The chain combines TRBV10-3 with TRBJ2-7; 9 nucleotides agree with TRBD1. In germline, CDR1 is ENHRY, CDR2 SYGVKD. There are 14 residues in the CDR3. Trimming cost V 8 bases and J 3 bases; bases outside gene matches: 8. Here the CDR3 reads CAISSGQGLYEQYF. For the CDR3, the DNA is TGTGCCATCTCCTCGGGACAGGGTCTCTACGAGCAGTACTTC.

The chain has TRBV12-3 or TRBV12-4 and TRBJ2-7; D gene uncertain. The CDR3 is made up of 10 amino acids. With 10 bases removed from V and 6 bases from J, the gap between germline ends came to 10 bases. CDR3: CATAVPEQYF. The CDR3 DNA reads TGTGCCACCGCTGTCCCCGAGCAGTACTTC.

The chain employs TRBV21-1 and TRBJ2-5; the D segment call TRBD1 is taken from the table without a DNA check. TRBV21-1 is listed as a pseudogene. The CDR3 extends over 20 amino acids. The CDR3 loop reads CASSKLGWTNHRLIKETQYF. DNA for the CDR3: TGTGCCAGCAGCAAATTGGGGTGGACAAATCACCGCCTAATAAAAGAGACCCAGTACTTC.

This clonotype was counted between two and nine times. This sequence joins TRBV7-9 and TRBJ2-1; 9 bases are shared with TRBD2. Unmatched junction bases numbered 3, after V lost 5 bases and J lost 1 base. CDR1 is SEHNR and CDR2 is FQNEAQ in the germline V gene (reference sequence). There are 15 residues in the CDR3. The CDR3 is CASSNTSGSYNEQFF. The CDR3 bases are TGTGCCAGCAGCAACACTAGCGGGTCCTACAATGAGCAGTTCTTC.

CDR3 amino acids: CASSEGGISNQPQHF. The CDR3 region has the DNA TGCGCCAGCAGTGAGGGCGGTATTAGCAATCAGCCCCAGCATTTT. This chain connects TRBV10-2 to TRBJ1-5, with D unclear. Germline V gives CDR1 WSHSY, CDR2 SAAADI. This CDR3 contains 15 residues. Between the trimmed V and J ends, which lost 2 bases and 0 bases, there was a span of 8 bases.

As for this clonotype: This sequence may be a read error, since a much larger clone differs from it by one base. The chain uses TRBV5-1 and TRBJ2-3; 9 bases align to TRBD2. Germline-derived CDR1 and CDR2 are SGHRS and YFSETQ. CDR3 size: 15 residues. CDR3 amino acids: CASSTGTSSTDAQYF. Here the CDR3 DNA reads TGCGCCAGCAGCACTGGGACTAGCAGCACAGATGCGCAGTATTTT. The full variable domain, its missing parts supplied by reference TRBV5-1 and TRBJ2-3, is KAGVTQTPRYLIKTRGQQVTLSCSPISGHRSVSWYQQTPGQGLQFLFEYFSETQRNKGNFPGRFSGRQFSNSRSEMNVSTLELGDSALYLCASSTGTSSTDAQYFGPGTRLTVL.

This chain connects TRBV5-1 to TRBJ1-1, with D hard to call. The CDR3 loop spans 13 amino acids. Looked up from germline, CDR1 is SGHRS and CDR2 is YFSETQ. The V end was cut by 4 bases, the J end by 3 bases, with 10 bases between. CDR3 sequence (DNA): TGCGCCAGCAGCCCCCAGAGGGACACTGAAGCTTTCTTT. This sequence encodes CASSPQRDTEAFF.

The sample holds one count of this clonotype. The chain links TRBV20-1 to TRBJ2-5; 8 nucleotides line up with TRBD2. Germline CDR1 and CDR2: DFQATT and SNEGSKA (reference sequence). J lost 2 bases, V lost 0 bases, and 5 bases had no gene match. This CDR3 comprises 15 residues. The DNA for the CDR3 is TGCAGTGCTAGAGATGAGGCTAGCGGGCAAGAGACCCAGTACTTC. Translated, it gives CSARDEASGQETQYF.

The genes are TRBV5-1 and TRBJ2-5; D gene ambiguous. There are 12 residues in the CDR3. Germline CDR1 and CDR2: SGHRS and YFSETQ. V lost 0 bases, J lost 0 bases, and 0 bases lay in between. The CDR3, as DNA: TGCGCCAGCAGCTTGGACCAAGAGACCCAGTACTTC. It translates to CASSLDQETQYF. Complete variable domain (other parts from reference TRBV5-1 and TRBJ2-5): KAGVTQTPRYLIKTRGQQVTLSCSPISGHRSVSWYQQTPGQGLQFLFEYFSETQRNKGNFPGRFSGRQFSNSRSEMNVSTLELGDSALYLCASSLDQETQYFGPGTRLLVL.

This clonotype was counted ten times or more. The chain couples TRBV4-1 to TRBJ2-1; D is uncertain. Germline V gene sequence: CDR1 MGHRA, CDR2 YSYEKL. The CDR3 has 13 residues. V was trimmed by 3 bases and J by 9 bases, leaving 12 bases between them. This CDR3 is CASSQDPWGEQFF. In DNA form, the CDR3 reads TGCGCCAGCAGCCAGGACCCGTGGGGTGAGCAGTTCTTC.

This clonotype was counted between two and nine times. This chain joins TRBV29-1 and TRBJ1-1, with 11 bases aligning to TRBD1. CDR1 SQVTM and CDR2 ANQGSEA come from the germline V gene. J was trimmed by 4 bases and V by 6 bases; bases with no gene match: 4. CDR3 length: 13 residues. The CDR3 nucleotides read TGCAGCGTACGGGACAGGGGGGGCACTGAAGCTTTCTTT. This translates into CSVRDRGGTEAFF. Combining the CDR3 with reference TRBV29-1 and TRBJ1-1 gives the whole variable domain SAVISQKPSRDICQRGTSLTIQCQVDSQVTMMFWYRQQPGQSLTLIATANQGSEATYESGFVIDKFPISRPNLTFSTLTVSNMSPEDSSIYLCSVRDRGGTEAFFGQGTRLTVV.